A selection of T cell receptor beta chains follows, all from one sample in a study of blood T cell repertoires in COVID-19. Sequencing was performed with immunoSEQ multiplex PCR; in TCRdb, only in-frame clones are kept and a portion is missing. The sample shows about 310,000 clones, about nine tenths of them seen only once. The sample consisted of PBMCs or T cells enriched from blood (not recorded which). These receptors originate from a man in his 60s who had recovered from COVID-19. Each CDR3 is given with its conserved first and last residue. Fields, in order: CDR3 length, V gene, clone size, J gene, D gene, CDR3 DNA, CDR3 protein. The D gene is left open where the match is weak. Some rows mark clone size as missing; the rest say once, few, many or name a class of expanded clone.

17,TRBV7-2,.,TRBJ2-5,.,TGTGCCAGCAGCTTTACCCCAGACCCAGGGTACCAAGAGACCCAGTACTTC,CASSFTPDPGYQETQYF
16,TRBV15,.,TRBJ1-1,TRBD1,TGTGCCACCAGCACCGGGGACAGGGGACCTAACACTGAAGCTTTCTTT,CATSTGDRGPNTEAFF
13,TRBV28,.,TRBJ1-4,.,TGTGCCAGCAGTGCGGCGATCAATGAAAAACTGTTTTTT,CASSAAINEKLFF
14,TRBV27,.,TRBJ2-3,TRBD1,TGTGCCAGCAACCGACAGGGTTGGTCAGATACGCAGTATTTT,CASNRQGWSDTQYF
15,TRBV4-2,.,TRBJ2-5,.,TGTGCCAGCAGCCAAGACGGGGGAAAGGGAGAGACCCAGTACTTC,CASSQDGGKGETQYF
16,TRBV6-1,.,TRBJ2-1,.,TGTGCCAGCAGTGACGTAGAGGCAGGGAAGGTGGATGAGCAGTTCTTC,CASSDVEAGKVDEQFF
15,TRBV15,.,TRBJ1-4,TRBD1,TGTGCCACCAGCAGATCCGGGACAGGGGGTGAAAAACTGTTTTTT,CATSRSGTGGEKLFF
14,TRBV19,once,TRBJ2-1,.,TGTGCCAGTAGGGACCAGGGGTATCGCAATGAGCAGTTCTTC,CASRDQGYRNEQFF
16,TRBV2,.,TRBJ1-6,.,TGTGCCAGCAGTGAAGCGCTCTCAGGCGGGAGGTCACCCCTCCACTTT,CASSEALSGGRSPLHF
15,TRBV19,.,TRBJ2-6,.,TGTGCCAGTAGCGAGCCCGGCTCTGGGGCCAACGTCCTGACTTTC,CASSEPGSGANVLTF
13,TRBV18,.,TRBJ2-1,.,TGTGCCAGCTCACCAGGACAGTACAATGAGCAGTTCTTC,CASSPGQYNEQFF
14,TRBV5-4,.,TRBJ2-7,TRBD2,TGTGCCAGCAGCGAAGAGCGGGAGAAAGACGAGCAGTACTTC,CASSEEREKDEQYF
13,TRBV12-3/TRBV12-4,.,TRBJ2-5,TRBD2,TGTGCCAGCAGCCCGACTAGCTGGGAGACCCAGTACTTC,CASSPTSWETQYF
15,TRBV3-1/TRBV3-2,.,TRBJ1-4,.,TGTGCCAGCAGCCAGAAGACGTGGGGGGGAGAAAAACTGTTTTTT,CASSQKTWGGEKLFF
14,TRBV7-2,.,TRBJ2-3,.,TGTGCCAGCAAATTGCGGGGAGGCACAGATACGCAGTATTTT,CASKLRGGTDTQYF
12,TRBV19,.,TRBJ1-3,.,TGTGCCAGTAGTGACTTTCTAAACACCATATATTTT,CASSDFLNTIYF
17,TRBV28,.,TRBJ1-5,TRBD1,TGTGCCAGCACCCCCGGGACAGGGACCCCTAGCAATCAGCCCCAGCATTTT,CASTPGTGTPSNQPQHF
11,TRBV5-1,.,TRBJ2-5,.,TGCGCCAGCAGTTTTGCGGAGACCCAGTACTTC,CASSFAETQYF
15,TRBV29-1,.,TRBJ1-2,TRBD1,TGCAGCGTTGAAGATTCCGGACAGGGACCCTATGGCTACACCTTC,CSVEDSGQGPYGYTF
16,TRBV7-9,.,TRBJ1-5,TRBD1,TGTGCCAGCAGCTACTCGGACAGGGGGCCCAATCAGCCCCAGCATTTT,CASSYSDRGPNQPQHF
15,TRBV4-1,.,TRBJ1-4,.,TGCGCCAGCAGCCAAGGGTCCCGGGCTAATGAAAAACTGTTTTTT,CASSQGSRANEKLFF
15,TRBV7-2,.,TRBJ1-5,.,TGTGCCAGCAGCTTGCGGGCAGTTGGCAATCAGCCCCAGCATTTT,CASSLRAVGNQPQHF
19,TRBV4-2,.,TRBJ2-4,TRBD1,TGTGCCAGCAGCCAACATACTAAAACAGGGGAAATATCCAAAAACATTCAGTACTTC,CASSQHTKTGEISKNIQYF
13,TRBV2,.,TRBJ1-1,.,TGTGCCAGCAGTGAAGACAGGAACACTGAAGCTTTCTTT,CASSEDRNTEAFF
14,TRBV5-1,.,TRBJ1-1,.,TGCGCCAGCGGCGGACTCTCGATGAACACTGAAGCTTTCTTT,CASGGLSMNTEAFF
16,TRBV4-2,.,TRBJ2-1,TRBD2,TGTGCCAGCAGCCAGAGTGCTAGCGGGAGATACAATGAGCAGTTCTTC,CASSQSASGRYNEQFF
13,TRBV18,.,TRBJ1-1,.,TGTGCCAGCTCACCGGAGGGAACCACTGAAGCTTTCTTT,CASSPEGTTEAFF
15,TRBV9,.,TRBJ1-3,TRBD1,TGTGCCAGCAGCGTAGAGGGGGCGAGTGGAAACACCATATATTTT,CASSVEGASGNTIYF
15,TRBV7-8,.,TRBJ2-2,.,TGTGCCAGCAGCTTATCCAGGGTTAACACCGGGGAGCTGTTTTTT,CASSLSRVNTGELFF
21,TRBV19,once,TRBJ2-2,.,TGTGCCAGTAGTATAGATTTATTTATCCAGGGGCGGCGGGAGAGCACCGGGGAGCTGTTTTTT,CASSIDLFIQGRRESTGELFF
15,TRBV11-2,.,TRBJ2-7,.,TGTGCCAGCAGCTTAGATTTCGAGGGCTCCTACGAGCAGTACTTC,CASSLDFEGSYEQYF
14,TRBV13,.,TRBJ2-7,.,TGTGCCAGCACCCGCAGCAGGGTTAAGGACGAGCAGTACTTC,CASTRSRVKDEQYF
17,TRBV2,.,TRBJ2-1,TRBD1,TGTGCCAGCAGTGAAGGTCGGCGCGGACAGGGTGGATATGAGCAGTTCTTC,CASSEGRRGQGGYEQFF
13,TRBV5-1,.,TRBJ1-2,.,TGCGCCAGCAGCTTGGCGGCAGGGGATGGCTACACCTTC,CASSLAAGDGYTF
16,TRBV4-1,.,TRBJ2-5,.,TGCGCCAGCAGCCTACGTGGACAGCGCCAGGGAGAGACCCAGTACTTC,CASSLRGQRQGETQYF
15,TRBV19,.,TRBJ2-7,TRBD2,TGTGCCAGTAGTACCCTAGCGGGCCGCTCCTACGAGCAGTACTTC,CASSTLAGRSYEQYF
16,TRBV5-1,.,TRBJ1-1,.,TGCGCCAGCAGCTTGTCGGGGGTTCTAGGGAACACTGAAGCTTTCTTT,CASSLSGVLGNTEAFF
15,TRBV7-2,few,TRBJ1-1,.,TGTGCCAGCAGCTGGGTATTGGGGGGGTCCACTGAAGCTTTCTTT,CASSWVLGGSTEAFF
16,TRBV7-3,.,TRBJ2-1,TRBD1,TGTGCCAGCAGCCCGGGACAGAGCCTCTCCTACAATGAGCAGTTCTTC,CASSPGQSLSYNEQFF
15,TRBV7-9,.,TRBJ1-4,.,TGTGCCAGCAGCTTAGCAGGCGGTTATAATGAAAAACTGTTTTTT,CASSLAGGYNEKLFF
18,TRBV7-2,.,TRBJ1-3,.,TGTGCCAGCAGTATTGTATCTGAAGAAGCATTTCGAGAAAACACCATATATTTT,CASSIVSEEAFRENTIYF
16,TRBV7-9,.,TRBJ2-5,TRBD1,TGTGCCAGCAGCTTATGGGGACAGGGGGCTGAAGAGACCCAGTACTTC,CASSLWGQGAEETQYF
15,TRBV5-1,.,TRBJ2-2,.,TGCGCCAGCAGCTTGGGCGGCAGGGACACCGGGGAGCTGTTTTTT,CASSLGGRDTGELFF
13,TRBV19,.,TRBJ2-7,.,TGTGCCAGTAGTTCCGTTAGTCGGAGCGAGCAGTACTTC,CASSSVSRSEQYF
17,TRBV7-8,.,TRBJ1-5,TRBD1,TGTGCCAGCAGCTCGGTCACCGGGACAGGGTTTCTTCAGCCCCAGCATTTT,CASSSVTGTGFLQPQHF
20,TRBV24-1,.,TRBJ2-5,TRBD2,TGTGCCACCAGTGATTTGCCTCTAGCGGGAGATTTGCCGGGGTCAGAGACCCAGTACTTC,CATSDLPLAGDLPGSETQYF
16,TRBV28,few,TRBJ1-3,TRBD1,TGTGCCAGCACTCCTCGGGGCCAGGGGGTTGGAAACACCATATATTTT,CASTPRGQGVGNTIYF
15,TRBV7-9,.,TRBJ1-2,TRBD1,TGTGCCAGCAGCTTAGACAGGGGTGGTGACTATGGCTACACCTTC,CASSLDRGGDYGYTF
13,TRBV29-1,once,TRBJ1-3,.,TGCAGCGTTGGGGAGGTACAGGGAAACACCATATATTTT,CSVGEVQGNTIYF
13,TRBV27,.,TRBJ2-3,TRBD2,TGTGCCAGCGGGCAGCGGGAGAGAGATACGCAGTATTTT,CASGQRERDTQYF
14,TRBV28,once,TRBJ2-7,.,TGTGCCAGCAGTTTACCTCGGGGATCCTACGAGCAGTACTTC,CASSLPRGSYEQYF
13,TRBV3-1/TRBV3-2,.,TRBJ2-3,.,TGTGCCAGCAGCCGCGGGGGCACAGATACGCAGTATTTT,CASSRGGTDTQYF
15,TRBV5-1,.,TRBJ2-4,.,TGCGCCAGCAGCGGAACCCTACACGGGTCCAACATTCAGTACTTC,CASSGTLHGSNIQYF
16,TRBV28,.,TRBJ2-2,TRBD1,TGTGCCAGCAGTTCCCTCGACAGGGTTTGGTCCGGGGAGCTGTTTTTT,CASSSLDRVWSGELFF
14,TRBV7-9,.,TRBJ2-1,TRBD1,TGTGCCAGCAACAACAGGGGGCACTACAATGAGCAGTTCTTC,CASNNRGHYNEQFF
19,TRBV15,.,TRBJ2-3,TRBD2,TGTGCCACCAGCAGAGATGGGGGGACTAGCGGGAGAGTCACAGATACGCAGTATTTT,CATSRDGGTSGRVTDTQYF
13,TRBV3-1/TRBV3-2,.,TRBJ2-7,.,TGTGCCAGCAGCCAAGCGAGCTCATACGAGCAGTACTTC,CASSQASSYEQYF
16,TRBV24-1,.,TRBJ2-3,.,TGTGCCACCAGTGACCAGCGGAGTACTAGCACAGATACGCAGTATTTT,CATSDQRSTSTDTQYF
14,TRBV6-5,.,TRBJ2-7,.,TGTGCCAGCAGGGCTAACGGGGGTTCATACGAGCAGTACTTC,CASRANGGSYEQYF